This TCR beta chain was identified during a study of blood T cell repertoires in COVID-19. The study assigned cohorts using participant-reported clinical history. As handled by the study authors: Amplification of reference gene primers was used by the study to estimate nucleated cell counts. TCRdb keeps only in-frame clones here, not all; method: immunoSEQ multiplex PCR. The DNA was the basis for D and trimming; V, J and clone size are from that table. Here the sample spans nearly 400,000 clones, about nine tenths being singletons. Germline loops: CDR1 KGHDR, CDR2 SFDVKD. The germline V and J ends were trimmed by 0 bases and 3 bases, with 8 bases remaining between them. The CDR3 spans 15 residues.

The J gene is TRBJ2-1, the V gene TRBV24-1, with no clear D. The sequence derives from a woman in her 30s who had recovered from COVID-19. The specimen was PBMCs or T cells enriched from blood (not recorded which). The chain's CDR3 is CATSDLVGSYNEQFF. In DNA, the CDR3 is TGTGCCACCAGTGATTTGGTTGGCAGCTACAATGAGCAGTTCTTC.